This T cell receptor beta chain was identified in a study of T cells in tuberculosis. Whole-study context: CD1B tetramers identified T cells specific for mycobacterial lipid GMM. Within 7 days of starting treatment, or before, PBMC were stored. Study-wide results and limits: Smaller alpha distances in active tuberculosis partly reflected shorter CDR3-alpha lengths.

Time point noted: new active TB diagnosis, blood taken before or within 7 days of starting treatment. The CDR3 covers 14 residues. Germline V lookup: CDR1 SGHTA, CDR2 FQGNSA. V shed 6 bases and J shed 1 base, with 10 bases lying between them. The method was immunoSEQ multiplex PCR; TCRdb's version includes in-frame clones alone and lacks a portion of them. This table holds more than 20,000 clones, 70% to 90% found once. Comments on this clone: Its antigen remains unidentified.

Sequenced here: PBMCs, sampled at tuberculosis diagnosis. V usage is TRBV7-2 and J usage is TRBJ1-3, with D unresolved. The sequence came from an adult with tuberculosis. The DNA for the CDR3 is TGTGCCAGCAGAGCCACGGGTTCTGGAAACACCATATATTTT. This translates into CASRATGSGNTIYF.